This T cell receptor beta chain was sequenced in a study of Graves' ophthalmopathy and Graves' hyperthyroidism. Investigators amplified TCR beta CDR3 regions from RNA transcripts. HTBI primers primed a first-round RT-PCR, and a second-round multiplex PCR followed. One entry per CDR3 protein, called by TCRdb with MiXCR from the multiplex PCR reads. The sample shows 200,000 to 300,000 distinct CDR3 sequences, about 47% of them seen only once. PBMCs came from approximately 9.6 ml of fresh peripheral blood. Trimming left V 3 bases short and J 0 bases short, with 5 bases between. CDR3 length equals 13 residues. This clonotype was observed a few times. Given a much more abundant clone one base away, this may be a read error.

The TCR comes from an adult man with Graves' ophthalmopathy. The chain has TRBV12-3 or TRBV12-4 and TRBJ1-1; D is unclear. Input material: peripheral blood. CDR3 protein: CASSFQMNTEAFF. The CDR3 bases are TGTGCCAGCAGTTTCCAGATGAACACTGAAGCTTTCTTT.